This TCR beta chain was captured by sequencing in a study of cytotoxic CD8 clonotypes in ibrutinib-treated CLL. Deep sequencing aimed at 1 in 200,000 to 1 in 1 million T cells' resolution. The data were produced by immunoSEQ multiplex PCR, yet TCRdb's version contains in-frame clones alone and is incomplete. The sample includes some 130,000 clones, 80% to 90% seen only once; the top ten take approximately 2%. This CDR3 region has 16 residues. From germline, CDR1 is LNHDA and CDR2 SQIVND (reference sequence). The germline V and J ends were trimmed by 1 base and 4 bases, with 14 bases remaining between them.

The sample consisted of PBMCs, taken after 24 months of ibrutinib treatment. The TCR was taken from a human donor with chronic lymphocytic leukemia. This chain links TRBV19 with TRBJ2-1; D possibly corresponds to TRBD2 (5 bases). The CDR3 loop is CASSIVTGIQYNEQFF. The CDR3, as DNA: TGTGCCAGTAGTATAGTGACGGGGATACAGTACAATGAGCAGTTCTTC.